The clone carrying this T cell receptor beta chain was recorded at least ten times. Its antigen is currently unknown. TCRbeta library construction was performed incorporating unique molecular identifiers. Each CDR3 protein gets one entry after TCRdb re-called the PCR reads with MiXCR. This table holds 150,000 to 200,000 distinct CDR3 sequences, roughly 6% found once. This CDR3 comprises 14 residues. CDR1 is SGHTA, CDR2 FQGNSA, per germline. Trimming removed 4 bases from V and 4 bases from J, with 13 bases in between. This record comes from a study of T-cell reconstitution after alpha-beta-depleted transplantation in children. Study-wide results and caveats: Surviving recipient T cells and thymic progenitors underlay high day-60 TCRbeta diversity in some patients. When one year had passed after transplant, most T-cell counts and diversity came from newly produced T cells. Several hundred graft clones that had expanded were reportedly the source of alpha-beta T cells about two months after transplant.

V is TRBV7-2 and J is TRBJ1-2; D gene unclear. This clonotype was sampled from a girl less than two years old with combined immunodeficiency, due to receive a stem cell transplant. The sequencing used PBMCs, collected before TCRalphabeta/CD19-depleted stem cell transplant. CDR3 sequence (DNA): TGTGCCAGCAGCTCCTTCCCCGGACTCTATGGCTACACCTTC. It translates to CASSSFPGLYGYTF.